This paragraph covers one TCR beta chain sequence. This sample is drawn from a study of blood T cell repertoires in COVID-19. Study in general: COVID-19 samples, acute and convalescent, were from the United States, Italy and Spain. From T cells, B-cell-depleted T cells, or PBMCs came the material, which was cDNA or gDNA.

Original methodology: Nucleated cell number was recorded as an estimate derived from reference gene primer amplification. TCRdb's copy holds only in-frame clones and misses some; the assay was immunoSEQ multiplex PCR. That table supplies the V and J calls and clone size; D and trimming were determined from the DNA. The sample contains 200,000 to 250,000 clones, roughly 85% of which appear only once. Recruited during active infection, patients (from Seattle) were subsequently followed longitudinally. The source is a woman aged 70-85 years with COVID-19, enrolled during active disease. The sample consisted of peripheral blood.

The CDR3 is CASSLGYRGGGNEKLFF. The CDR3 coding sequence is TGTGCCAGCAGCTTAGGTTATAGAGGAGGTGGTAATGAAAAACTGTTTTTT. The V and J genes are TRBV11-2 and TRBJ1-4; unclear D gene. CDR1 and CDR2 (germline): SGHAT, FQNNGV. V dropped 1 base and J dropped 4 bases, with 16 bases sitting between them. This CDR3 is 17 amino acids long.